The 27 T cell receptor beta chains listed next were all sequenced from one sample in a study of blood T cell repertoires in COVID-19. Method: immunoSEQ multiplex PCR; TCRdb's copy keeps in-frame clones and lacks some. The sample has fewer than 250,000 clones, roughly 85% seen once. The sequenced sample was PBMCs or T cells enriched from blood (not recorded which). The receptors were sampled from a woman in her forties or fifties with acute COVID-19.

The V call is TRBV29-1, the J call TRBJ1-4; possibly TRBD1 for D (5 bases). This CDR3 is 14 amino acids long. CDR1 and CDR2 (germline): SQVTM, ANQGSEA. The CDR3 DNA follows: TGCACGCCCTTTACGGGGGCAACTAATGAAAAACTGTTTTTT. This gives the protein CTPFTGATNEKLFF.

The chain has TRBV30 and TRBJ1-1, with a tentative D call TRBD1 (5 bases). The germline V gene has CDR1 GTSNPN and CDR2 SVGIG (reference sequence). Trimming cost V 1 base and J 0 bases, with 6 bases left between them. This CDR3 contains 13 residues. The CDR3 loop is CAWSEGMNTEAFF. DNA of the CDR3: TGTGCCTGGAGTGAGGGGATGAACACTGAAGCTTTCTTT.

This clone was seen only a few times. This chain uses TRBV5-1 with TRBJ1-3, with a possible D match to TRBD1 (6 bases). V was pared by 4 bases and J by 4 bases, with 15 bases between. There are 15 residues in the CDR3. Germline lookup yields CDR1 SGHRS and CDR2 YFSETQ. This chain's CDR3 is CASSVTGSVGNTIYF. The DNA for the CDR3 is TGCGCCAGCAGCGTTACAGGGAGCGTGGGAAACACCATATATTTT.

V is TRBV7-2 and J is TRBJ2-3; 15 nucleotides match TRBD2. This CDR3 is built from 16 residues. V gave up 5 bases and J gave up 6 bases; unmatched junction bases: 6. Germline lookup yields CDR1 SGHTA and CDR2 FQGNSA. The chain's CDR3 is CASSPGLAGGADTQYF. The CDR3 DNA reads TGTGCCAGCAGCCCCGGACTAGCGGGGGGGGCCGATACGCAGTATTTT.

The chain employs TRBV29-1 and TRBJ1-3; 7 bases are shared with TRBD1. CDR3 length: 11 residues. V lost 4 bases to trimming and J lost 9 bases; unmatched junction nucleotides: 3. Germline V lookup: CDR1 SQVTM, CDR2 ANQGSEA. In DNA, the CDR3 is TGCAGCGTTGTCCAGGGGGGCACCATATATTTT. Its translation: CSVVQGGTIYF.

The chain couples TRBV5-1 to TRBJ1-1; the D gene is possibly TRBD1 (5 bases). V was clipped by 4 bases and J by 6 bases, with 10 bases between them. The germline gives CDR1 SGHRS, CDR2 YFSETQ. This CDR3 spans 12 amino acids. Written as DNA, the CDR3 is TGCGCCAGCAGCGCGGGACTATCTGAAGCTTTCTTT. This encodes CASSAGLSEAFF.

This clone has a single count. The DNA for the CDR3 is TGTGCCAGCCCTGTAGGGACATCGAACACCGGGGAGCTGTTTTTT. This translates into CASPVGTSNTGELFF. The J gene is TRBJ2-2, the V gene TRBV18, with a possible D match to TRBD1 (6 bases). V shed 8 bases and J shed 0 bases, with 13 bases lying between them. There are 15 residues in the CDR3. Per germline, CDR1 KGHSH and CDR2 LQKENI.

This chain uses TRBV18 with TRBJ1-5; TRBD1 might be the D (6 bases). The CDR3 contains 17 residues. V gave up 3 bases and J gave up 0 bases, with 15 bases separating them. Germline V gene lookup returns CDR1 KGHSH and CDR2 LQKENI. For the CDR3, the DNA is TGTGCCAGCTCACCGGTCGGGGGGCGCACTAGCAATCAGCCCCAGCATTTT. This translates into CASSPVGGRTSNQPQHF.

The V gene is TRBV6-1, the J gene TRBJ2-7; D is unclear. V lost 1 base and J lost 2, with 18 bases in between. CDR3 length: 17 amino acids. Germline loops: CDR1 MNHNS, CDR2 SASEGT. The CDR3 loop is CASSEGALQEEAYEQYF. Here the CDR3 DNA reads TGTGCCAGCAGTGAAGGGGCCCTACAAGAAGAAGCCTACGAGCAGTACTTC.

CDR3 in amino acids: CASSRPGQGGETQYF. The CDR3 DNA follows: TGTGCCAGCAGCCGGCCGGGACAGGGAGGAGAGACCCAGTACTTC. The rearrangement uses TRBV5-4 and TRBJ2-5; TRBD1 aligns across 9 bases. Germline CDR1 is SGHNT and CDR2 is YYREEE (reference sequence). The CDR3 has 15 residues. Trimming at V came to 4 bases and at J to 4 bases, leaving 8 bases not matched to a gene.

The J gene is TRBJ1-1, the V gene TRBV9, with 8 bases that match TRBD1. Per the germline V gene, CDR1 is SGDLS and CDR2 is YYNGEE. V lost 0 bases to trimming and J lost 3 bases; unmatched junction nucleotides: 1. The CDR3 is 14 residues long. The DNA for the CDR3 is TGTGCCAGCAGCGTAGAGACAGGGGACACTGAAGCTTTCTTT. Protein: CASSVETGDTEAFF.

On this clone: The same CDR3 also results from other DNA sequences found in this sample. V usage is TRBV19 and J usage is TRBJ1-5; 9 bases line up with TRBD1. J was trimmed by 7 bases and V by 1 base; bases with no gene match: 5. The CDR3 totals 15 residues. CDR1 is LNHDA, CDR2 SQIVND, per germline (reference sequence). The CDR3 region has the DNA TGTGCCAGTAGTATAGGAGGGACAGGGAAGCAGCCCCAGCATTTT. This gives the protein CASSIGGTGKQPQHF.

The chain joins TRBV5-8 to TRBJ1-5, with no clear D. CDR3 length: 15 amino acids. V gave up 0 bases and J gave up 0 bases, with 7 bases separating them. The germline V gene has CDR1 SGHTS and CDR2 YDEGEE. The chain's CDR3 is CASSLGENSNQPQHF. Here the CDR3 DNA reads TGTGCCAGCAGCTTGGGGGAGAATAGCAATCAGCCCCAGCATTTT.

This rearrangement joins TRBV6-5 to TRBJ2-2, with TRBD2 as a possible D gene (5 bases). Germline values: CDR1 MNHEY, CDR2 SVGAGI. The CDR3 is 15 amino acids. Trimming took off 2 bases at V and 2 bases at J, with 9 bases between the two ends. The CDR3 sequence: CASSYRGINTGELFF. In DNA form, the CDR3 reads TGTGCCAGCAGTTACAGAGGGATCAACACCGGGGAGCTGTTTTTT.

The chain has TRBV6-2 or TRBV6-3 and TRBJ1-4, with 9 bases that match TRBD1. Germline trimming cut 5 bases from V and 10 bases from J; bases unmatched to any gene: 11. CDR1 and CDR2 (germline): MNHEY, SVGEGT. CDR3 size: 15 residues. This chain's CDR3 is CASSDVGQGQGKLFF. As DNA, the CDR3 is TGTGCCAGCAGTGATGTGGGACAGGGCCAAGGAAAACTGTTTTTT.

This rearrangement joins TRBV18 to TRBJ1-4, with a possible D match to TRBD1 (6 bases). The CDR3 is 16 residues long. Trimming took off 5 bases at V and 10 bases at J, with 23 bases between the two ends. Germline V CDR1 and CDR2: KGHSH, LQKENI. The CDR3: CASSIPAQGFKGKLFF. Here the CDR3 DNA reads TGTGCCAGCTCAATCCCCGCCCAGGGGTTTAAAGGAAAACTGTTTTTT.

The chain carries TRBV9 and TRBJ2-2; 8 bases align to TRBD2. Germline V CDR1 and CDR2: SGDLS, YYNGEE. Trimming removed 1 base from V and 4 bases from J; junction bases left unmatched: 6. The CDR3 length is 16 residues. The CDR3 sequence is CASSVREGIGTGELFF. In nucleotides, the CDR3 is TGTGCCAGCAGCGTACGGGAGGGGATCGGCACCGGGGAGCTGTTTTTT.

CDR3 in DNA: TGTGCCAGCAGTACCCTGGGGCAGGATTGGGGCTACACCTTC. Its protein is CASSTLGQDWGYTF. The genes are TRBV6-6 and TRBJ1-2; D might be TRBD1 (5 bases). V gave up 5 bases and J gave up 8 bases, with 18 bases separating them. The CDR3 consists of 14 residues. Germline CDR1 and CDR2: MNHNY and SVGAGI (reference sequence).

This clone was seen just once. The CDR3 region has the DNA TGTGCCAGCAGTTTAGGGCCAAATCAGCCCCAGCATTTT. It is translated as CASSLGPNQPQHF. This chain uses TRBV12-3 or TRBV12-4 with TRBJ1-5; D gene uncertain. The V gene lost 1 base and the J gene lost 4 bases, with 5 bases spanning the gap. The CDR3 loop spans 13 amino acids.

The chain combines TRBV30 with TRBJ1-5, with D perhaps TRBD1 (5 bases). This CDR3 has 13 residues. The V gene's germline CDR1 is GTSNPN and CDR2 SVGIG (reference sequence). The V and J ends lost 1 base and 6 bases respectively, with 10 bases between them. CDR3 bases: TGTGCCTGGAGTGCCCGGGGGACTCAGCCCCAGCATTTT. Residues: CAWSARGTQPQHF. Full variable domain (outside the CDR3, taken from reference TRBV30 and TRBJ1-5): SQTIHQWPATLVQPVGSPLSLECTVEGTSNPNLYWYRQAAGRGLQLLFYSVGIGQISSEVPQNLSASRPQDRQFILSSKKLLLSDSGFYLCAWSARGTQPQHFGDGTRLSIL.

This clone was detected only a few times. The V and J genes are TRBV19 and TRBJ2-3; the match to TRBD2 covers 9 bases. Germline assignment: CDR1 LNHDA and CDR2 SQIVND (reference sequence). Losses at the gene ends were 5 bases for V and 1 base for J; bases not matched to a gene: 10. CDR3 length: 17 amino acids. The CDR3 DNA sequence: TGTGCCAGTAGTTATGCGGGGGGGCTCTCTCGCACAGATACGCAGTATTTT. It encodes CASSYAGGLSRTDTQYF.

The chain combines TRBV5-6 with TRBJ1-2; 8 bases are shared with TRBD1. Looked up from germline, CDR1 is SGHDT and CDR2 is YYEEEE. J was trimmed by 8 bases and V by 4 bases; bases with no gene match: 10. The CDR3 extends over 14 amino acids. The CDR3, as DNA: TGTGCCAGCAGCAGATCCGGGACAGGCCCCGGCTACACCTTC. Its protein is CASSRSGTGPGYTF.

The chain couples TRBV21-1 to TRBJ1-2. TRBV21-1 is designated a pseudogene. The CDR3 runs 11 residues. The DNA for the CDR3 is TGTGCCAGCACCGCCTCGCGGGGCTACACCTTC. Protein: CASTASRGYTF.

This chain connects TRBV6-5 to TRBJ2-3, with 10 nucleotides matching TRBD2. V was pared by 9 bases and J by 6 bases, with 9 bases of the junction left unmatched. CDR1 and CDR2 from the germline V gene are MNHEY and SVGAGI. CDR3 length: 14 amino acids. The CDR3 is CASRSAGGLDTQYF. The CDR3 DNA reads TGTGCCAGTCGATCAGCGGGGGGGCTGGATACGCAGTATTTT.

V gene TRBV7-2 combines with J gene TRBJ1-1; TRBD1 matches 8 bases. V was clipped by 7 bases and J by 5 bases; unmatched bases: 9. CDR3 length equals 14 residues. Germline V CDR1 and CDR2: SGHTA, FQGNSA. DNA for the CDR3: TGTGCCAGCAAAGGACAGGGAAGAACGACTGAAGCTTTCTTT. It translates to CASKGQGRTTEAFF.

The CDR3 sequence is CASSLDDSPARPQHF. The CDR3 DNA sequence: TGTGCCAGCAGCTTGGACGACAGCCCGGCGCGGCCCCAGCATTTT. V is TRBV5-8 and J is TRBJ1-5, with a weak D call TRBD1 (5 bases). The V gene's germline CDR1 is SGHTS and CDR2 YDEGEE. The CDR3 covers 15 residues. Trimming pared 0 bases from V and 9 bases from J, leaving 16 bases between.

The chain is built from TRBV5-1 and TRBJ1-2, with TRBD1 matching 8 bases. The V segment lost 4 bases and the J segment 1 base; nucleotides outside the gene matches: 3. This CDR3 contains 14 residues. Per germline, CDR1 SGHRS and CDR2 YFSETQ. The CDR3 sequence: CASSLTGVNYGYTF. In DNA form, the CDR3 reads TGCGCCAGCAGCCTGACAGGGGTTAACTATGGCTACACCTTC.